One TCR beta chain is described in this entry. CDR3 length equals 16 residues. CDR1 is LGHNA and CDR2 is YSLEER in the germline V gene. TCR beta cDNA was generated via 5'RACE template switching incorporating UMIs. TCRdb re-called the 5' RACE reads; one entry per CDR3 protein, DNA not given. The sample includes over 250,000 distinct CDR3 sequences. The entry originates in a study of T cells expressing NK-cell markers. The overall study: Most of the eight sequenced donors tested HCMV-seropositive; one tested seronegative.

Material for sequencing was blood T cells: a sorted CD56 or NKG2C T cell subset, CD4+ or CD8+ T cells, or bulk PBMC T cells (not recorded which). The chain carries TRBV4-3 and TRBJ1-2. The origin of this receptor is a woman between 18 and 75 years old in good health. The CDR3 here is CASSQGLLESAGGYTF.